This TCR beta chain derives from a study of T cells after yellow fever vaccination. Study findings and constraints: Clones from primary vaccination mostly reappeared after the booster (96% CD4, approximately 86% CD8).

TCRdb re-called the 5' RACE reads through MiXCR, storing one row per CDR3 protein. The sample includes some 500,000 distinct CDR3 sequences, roughly 13% of them seen just once. The V end lost 6 bases, the J end lost 15 bases, and 15 bases lay between the germline ends. The germline CDR1 and CDR2 sequences are MNHEY and SVGEGT. The CDR3 totals 11 residues. This clonotype came up a few times. Its specificity is not known. The chain joins TRBV6-2 or TRBV6-3 to TRBJ2-4, with D perhaps matching TRBD1 (5 bases). The sequences come from PBMCs, collected on the day of the yellow fever booster vaccination. This TCR was recovered from a man aged 25-45 years who received the YFV17D yellow fever vaccine. CDR3 in amino acids: CASSNGRTGYF. The CDR3 DNA reads TGTGCCAGCAGCAATGGGCGTACAGGGTACTTC.